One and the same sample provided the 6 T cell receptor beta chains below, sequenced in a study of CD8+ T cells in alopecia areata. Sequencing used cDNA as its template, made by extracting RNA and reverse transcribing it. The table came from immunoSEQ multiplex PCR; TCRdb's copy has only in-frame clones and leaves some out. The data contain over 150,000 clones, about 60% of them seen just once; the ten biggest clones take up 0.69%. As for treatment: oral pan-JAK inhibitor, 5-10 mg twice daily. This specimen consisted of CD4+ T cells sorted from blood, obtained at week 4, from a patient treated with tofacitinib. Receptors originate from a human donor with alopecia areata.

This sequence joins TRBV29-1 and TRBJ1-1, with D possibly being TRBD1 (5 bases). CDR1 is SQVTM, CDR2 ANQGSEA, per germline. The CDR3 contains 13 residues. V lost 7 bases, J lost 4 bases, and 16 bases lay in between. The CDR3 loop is CSGAGTASTEAFF. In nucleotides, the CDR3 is TGCAGCGGCGCCGGGACGGCTAGCACTGAAGCTTTCTTT.

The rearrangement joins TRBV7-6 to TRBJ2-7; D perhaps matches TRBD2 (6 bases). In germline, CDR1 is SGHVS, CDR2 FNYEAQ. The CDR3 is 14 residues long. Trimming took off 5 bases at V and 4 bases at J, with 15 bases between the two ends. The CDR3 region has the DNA TGTGCCAGCAGCCCTTTCGTCGGGGGTTACGAGCAGTACTTC. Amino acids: CASSPFVGGYEQYF.

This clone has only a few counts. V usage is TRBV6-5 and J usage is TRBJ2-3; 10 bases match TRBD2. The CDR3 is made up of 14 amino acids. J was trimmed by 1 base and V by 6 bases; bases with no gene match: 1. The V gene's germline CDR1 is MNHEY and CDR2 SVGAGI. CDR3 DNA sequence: TGTGCCAGCAGAACTAGCGGGGGCACAGATACGCAGTATTTT. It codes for CASRTSGGTDTQYF.

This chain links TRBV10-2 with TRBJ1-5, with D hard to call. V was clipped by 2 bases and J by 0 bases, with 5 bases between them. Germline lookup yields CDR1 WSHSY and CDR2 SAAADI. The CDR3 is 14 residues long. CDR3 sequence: CASSEQRSNQPQHF. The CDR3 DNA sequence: TGCGCCAGCAGTGAGCAGCGTAGCAATCAGCCCCAGCATTTT.

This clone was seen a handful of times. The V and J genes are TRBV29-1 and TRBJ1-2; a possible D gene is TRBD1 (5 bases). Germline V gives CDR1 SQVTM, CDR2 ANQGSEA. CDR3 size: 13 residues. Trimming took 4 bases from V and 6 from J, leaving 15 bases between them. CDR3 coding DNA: TGCAGCGTTGGGGGACGTGGACGCAATGGCTACACCTTC. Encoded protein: CSVGGRGRNGYTF.

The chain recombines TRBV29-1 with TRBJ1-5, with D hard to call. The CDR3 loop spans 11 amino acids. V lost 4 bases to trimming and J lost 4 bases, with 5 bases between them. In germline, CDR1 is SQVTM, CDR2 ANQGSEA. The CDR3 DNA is TGCAGCGTTGGGGTTAATCAGCCCCAGCATTTT. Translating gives CSVGVNQPQHF. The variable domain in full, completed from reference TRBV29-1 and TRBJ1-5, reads SAVISQKPSRDICQRGTSLTIQCQVDSQVTMMFWYRQQPGQSLTLIATANQGSEATYESGFVIDKFPISRPNLTFSTLTVSNMSPEDSSIYLCSVGVNQPQHFGDGTRLSIL.